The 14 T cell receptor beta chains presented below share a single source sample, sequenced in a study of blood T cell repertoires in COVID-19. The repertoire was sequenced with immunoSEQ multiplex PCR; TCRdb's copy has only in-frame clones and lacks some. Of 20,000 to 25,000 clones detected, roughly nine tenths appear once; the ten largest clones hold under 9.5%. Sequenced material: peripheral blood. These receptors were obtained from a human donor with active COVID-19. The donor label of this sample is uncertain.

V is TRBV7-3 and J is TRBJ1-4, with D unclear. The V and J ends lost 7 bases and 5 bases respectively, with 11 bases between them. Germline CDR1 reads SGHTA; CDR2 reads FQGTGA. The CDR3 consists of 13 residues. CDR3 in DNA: TGTGCCAGCACCCCGGGGTCCAATGAAAAACTGTTTTTT. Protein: CASTPGSNEKLFF. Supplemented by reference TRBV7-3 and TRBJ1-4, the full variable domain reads GAGVSQTPSNKVTEKGKYVELRCDPISGHTALYWYRQSLGQGPEFLIYFQGTGAADDSGLPNDRFFAVRPEGSVSTLKIQRTERGDSAVYLCASTPGSNEKLFFGSGTQLSVL.

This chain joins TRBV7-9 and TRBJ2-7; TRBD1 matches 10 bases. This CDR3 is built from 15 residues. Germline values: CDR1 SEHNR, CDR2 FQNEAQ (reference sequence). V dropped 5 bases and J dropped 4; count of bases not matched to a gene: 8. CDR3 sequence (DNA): TGTGCCAGCAGCAACGTGGACAGGGGGTCTTACGAGCAGTACTTC. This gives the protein CASSNVDRGSYEQYF.

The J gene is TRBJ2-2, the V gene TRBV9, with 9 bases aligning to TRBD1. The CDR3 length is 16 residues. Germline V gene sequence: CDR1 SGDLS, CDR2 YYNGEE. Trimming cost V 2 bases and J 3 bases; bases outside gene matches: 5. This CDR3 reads CASSVRQGGDTGELFF. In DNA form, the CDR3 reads TGTGCCAGCAGCGTGCGACAGGGGGGAGACACCGGGGAGCTGTTTTTT.

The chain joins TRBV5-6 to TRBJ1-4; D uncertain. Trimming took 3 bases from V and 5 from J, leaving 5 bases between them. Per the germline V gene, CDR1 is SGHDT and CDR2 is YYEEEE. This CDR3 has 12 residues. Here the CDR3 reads CASSWANEKLFF. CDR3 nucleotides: TGTGCCAGCAGCTGGGCGAATGAAAAACTGTTTTTT.

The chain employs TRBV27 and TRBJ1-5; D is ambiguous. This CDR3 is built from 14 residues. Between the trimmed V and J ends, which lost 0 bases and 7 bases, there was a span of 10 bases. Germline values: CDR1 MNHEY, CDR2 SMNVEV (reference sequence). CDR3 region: CASSLSRVQQPQHF. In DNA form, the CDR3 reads TGTGCCAGCAGTTTATCGAGGGTACAACAGCCCCAGCATTTT.

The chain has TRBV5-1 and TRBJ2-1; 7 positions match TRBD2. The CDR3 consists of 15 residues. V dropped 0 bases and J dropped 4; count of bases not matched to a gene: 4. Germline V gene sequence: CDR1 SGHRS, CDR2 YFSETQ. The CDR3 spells CASSLEAAGYNEQFF. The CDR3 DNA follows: TGCGCCAGCAGCTTGGAGGCAGCGGGATACAATGAGCAGTTCTTC.

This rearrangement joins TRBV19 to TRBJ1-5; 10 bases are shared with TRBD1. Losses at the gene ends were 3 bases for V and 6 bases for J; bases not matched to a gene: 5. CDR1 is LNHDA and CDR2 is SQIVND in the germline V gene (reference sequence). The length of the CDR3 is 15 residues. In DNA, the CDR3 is TGTGCCAGTAGTATCGGGGGACAGGGGTTTCAGCCCCAGCATTTT. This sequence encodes CASSIGGQGFQPQHF.

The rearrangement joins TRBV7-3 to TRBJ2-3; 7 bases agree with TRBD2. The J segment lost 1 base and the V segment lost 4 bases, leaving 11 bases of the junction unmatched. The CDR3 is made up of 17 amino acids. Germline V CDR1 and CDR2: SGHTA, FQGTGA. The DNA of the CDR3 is TGTGCCAGCAGCTCGGGTGTGGCGGGAGTGGGCACAGATACGCAGTATTTT. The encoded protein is CASSSGVAGVGTDTQYF.

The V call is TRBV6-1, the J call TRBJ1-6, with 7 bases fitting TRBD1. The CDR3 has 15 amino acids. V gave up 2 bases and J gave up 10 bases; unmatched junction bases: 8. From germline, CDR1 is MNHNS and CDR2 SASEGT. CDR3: CASSERITGESPLHF. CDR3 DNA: TGTGCCAGCAGTGAAAGAATAACAGGGGAATCACCCCTCCACTTT.

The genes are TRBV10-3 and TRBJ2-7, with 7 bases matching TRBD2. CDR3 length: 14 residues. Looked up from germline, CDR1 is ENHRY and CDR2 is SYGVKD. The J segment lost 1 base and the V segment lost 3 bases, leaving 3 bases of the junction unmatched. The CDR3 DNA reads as TGTGCCATCAGTGACGACGGGAGGTCCTACGAGCAGTACTTC. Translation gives CAISDDGRSYEQYF.

CDR3 sequence reads: CASSYRASSPLHF. In DNA, the CDR3 is TGTGCCAGCAGTTACAGGGCAAGTTCACCCCTCCACTTT. The V and J genes are TRBV14 and TRBJ1-6; a weak D match, TRBD1 (6 bases). The V gene's germline CDR1 is SGHDN and CDR2 FVKESK. This CDR3 region has 13 residues. Trimming shortened V by 6 bases and J by 9 bases, and 12 bases separated the two germline ends. Together with reference TRBV14 and TRBJ1-6, the CDR3 gives the full variable domain: EAGVTQFPSHSVIEKGQTVTLRCDPISGHDNLYWYRRVMGKEIKFLLHFVKESKQDESGMPNNRFLAERTGGTYSTLKVQPAELEDSGVYFCASSYRASSPLHFGNGTRLTVT.

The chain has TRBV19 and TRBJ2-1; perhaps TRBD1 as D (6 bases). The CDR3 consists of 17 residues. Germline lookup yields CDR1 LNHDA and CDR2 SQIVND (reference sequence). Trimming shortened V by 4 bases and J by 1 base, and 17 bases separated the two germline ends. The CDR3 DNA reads TGTGCCAGTAGTAGCAGCCAAATCAGGGGATCCTACAATGAGCAGTTCTTC. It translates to CASSSSQIRGSYNEQFF.

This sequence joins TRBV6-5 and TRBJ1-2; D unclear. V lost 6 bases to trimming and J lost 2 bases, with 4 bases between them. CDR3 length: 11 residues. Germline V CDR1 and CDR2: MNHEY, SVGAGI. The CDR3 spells CASRQNYGYTF. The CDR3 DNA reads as TGTGCCAGCAGACAAAACTATGGCTACACCTTC.

CDR3 bases: TGTGCCAGCAGTTTTCGGGCCCCCCTCGGGGACACCATATATTTT. The encoded protein is CASSFRAPLGDTIYF. The genes are TRBV28 and TRBJ1-3; no definite D call. CDR1 and CDR2 from the germline V gene are MDHEN and SYDVKM. The ends were cut back, 3 bases at V and 8 bases at J, with 17 bases in the middle. There are 15 residues in the CDR3.